The 10 T cell receptor beta chains in this list originate from one sample, sequenced in a study of regulatory T cells in long-lasting Graves disease. CDR3-region Arm-PCR and iRepertoire HTBI primers produced the TCR beta libraries. TCRdb re-called the multiplex PCR reads with MiXCR, one entry per CDR3 protein. The table shows 300,000 to 500,000 distinct CDR3 sequences, with roughly 20% occurring only once. Documented time point: persistent/refractory GD, antithyroid drugs over 5 years with positive TRAb. TCR sequences were obtained from RNA taken from PBMCs. The specimen was peripheral blood mononuclear cells (PBMCs), collected when the disease was refractory, from a patient treated with antithyroid drugs. Every receptor here comes from a female donor with Graves disease.

There are a few counts of this clonotype. This rearrangement joins TRBV20-1 to TRBJ2-7; 9 bases fit TRBD1. Per germline, CDR1 DFQATT and CDR2 SNEGSKA (reference sequence). CDR3 length: 14 amino acids. Trimming cost V 5 bases and J 3 bases; bases outside gene matches: 8. The CDR3 DNA reads TGCAGTGCTGCCGCCGCGGGACAGGGCTACGAGCAGTACTTC. Protein sequence: CSAAAAGQGYEQYF.

In this sample, this clonotype turned up a few times. The CDR3 loop reads CASTGTDIREQYF. For the CDR3, the DNA is TGCGCCAGCACTGGGACAGACATTCGCGAGCAGTACTTC. V is TRBV5-1 and J is TRBJ2-7, with TRBD1 matching 7 bases. From germline, CDR1 is SGHRS and CDR2 YFSETQ. The V and J ends lost 6 bases and 6 bases, in that order; junction bases with no gene match: 9. This CDR3 is built from 13 residues.

There are many counts of this clonotype. CDR3 bases: TGTGCCTGGAGTTTCGTTTACGAGCAGTACTTC. This encodes CAWSFVYEQYF. The chain joins TRBV30 to TRBJ2-7; D call uncertain. This CDR3 is 11 amino acids long. Trimming removed 2 bases from V and 4 bases from J, with 6 bases in between. Germline V gene lookup returns CDR1 GTSNPN and CDR2 SVGIG (reference sequence).

The rearrangement links TRBV3-1 to TRBJ2-5; 9 nucleotides line up with TRBD2. There are 18 residues in the CDR3. From germline, CDR1 is LGHDT and CDR2 YNNKEL (reference sequence). With 6 bases clipped from V and 1 base from J, the junction kept 15 bases outside the gene matches. CDR3 nucleotide sequence: TGTGCCAGCAGTCAGGGGAGAACTAGCGGGTTAAGCCAAGAGACCCAGTACTTC. Translation gives CASSQGRTSGLSQETQYF.

The rearrangement uses TRBV9 and TRBJ1-1, with a tentative D call TRBD1 (6 bases). The germline V gene encodes CDR1 SGDLS and CDR2 YYNGEE. The CDR3 contains 13 residues. V lost 3 bases, J lost 4 bases, and 10 bases lay in between. The DNA for the CDR3 is TGTGCCAGCAGCGCGCAGGGGTTCACTGAAGCTTTCTTT. Its protein is CASSAQGFTEAFF. The full variable domain, with the rest looked up from reference TRBV9 and TRBJ1-1, is DSGVTQTPKHLITATGQRVTLRCSPRSGDLSVYWYQQSLDQGLQFLIQYYNGEERAKGNILERFSAQQFPDLHSELNLSSLELGDSALYFCASSAQGFTEAFFGQGTRLTVV.

This clonotype has more than one count but fewer than ten. This rearrangement joins TRBV7-2 to TRBJ2-5; D might be TRBD1 (6 bases). The germline V gene encodes CDR1 SGHTA and CDR2 FQGNSA. V was clipped by 4 bases and J by 2 bases, with 14 bases between them. The CDR3 totals 15 residues. The CDR3 region has the DNA TGTGCCAGCAGCTCCCAACAGGGTCGGCAAGAGACCCAGTACTTC. Translated: CASSSQQGRQETQYF.

In its sample, this clonotype was seen a few times. This chain links TRBV5-1 with TRBJ2-5; no definite D call. V was cut by 1 base and J by 1 base, with 11 bases left in between. The CDR3 runs to 15 residues. In germline, CDR1 is SGHRS, CDR2 YFSETQ. The CDR3 is CASSLTPQAQETQYF. In DNA, the CDR3 is TGCGCCAGCAGCTTGACTCCGCAAGCCCAAGAGACCCAGTACTTC.

This clonotype has only a few counts. V and J are TRBV3-1 and TRBJ1-1, with unresolved D. CDR3 length: 13 amino acids. Trimming stripped 3 bases from V and 6 bases from J, with 11 bases between. Germline CDR1 is LGHDT and CDR2 is YNNKEL (reference sequence). CDR3 residues: CASSHTRGSEAFF. Here the CDR3 DNA reads TGTGCCAGCAGCCATACTCGGGGATCTGAAGCTTTCTTT.

This clonotype was observed a few times. The V call is TRBV7-2, the J call TRBJ1-2; weak D call: TRBD1 (6 bases). This CDR3 is 13 amino acids long. The V and J ends lost 2 bases and 6 bases respectively, with 10 bases between them. Germline V gene lookup returns CDR1 SGHTA and CDR2 FQGNSA. The CDR3 sequence: CASSLPGANGYTF. CDR3 coding DNA: TGTGCCAGCAGCTTACCAGGGGCCAATGGCTACACCTTC.

For this clonotype: A read error may be the cause here, since a much bigger clone is one base away. The V and J genes are TRBV2 and TRBJ2-7; D remains ambiguous. Per the germline V gene, CDR1 is SNHLY and CDR2 is FYNNEI. The CDR3 totals 13 residues. The CDR3 nucleotides read TGTGCCAGCAGTGTGGGTAATACCTACGGGCAGTACTTC. Amino acid sequence: CASSVGNTYGQYF.